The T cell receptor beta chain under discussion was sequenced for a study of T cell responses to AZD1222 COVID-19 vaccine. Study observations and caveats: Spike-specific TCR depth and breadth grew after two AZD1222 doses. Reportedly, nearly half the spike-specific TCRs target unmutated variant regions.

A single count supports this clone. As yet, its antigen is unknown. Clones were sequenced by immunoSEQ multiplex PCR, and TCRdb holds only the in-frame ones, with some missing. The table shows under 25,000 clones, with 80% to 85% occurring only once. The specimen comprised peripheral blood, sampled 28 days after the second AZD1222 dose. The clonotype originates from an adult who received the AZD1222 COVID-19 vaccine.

CDR3 bases: TGCGCCAGCTATAGCGGGGGATACACAGATACGCAGTATTTT. This gives the protein CASYSGGYTDTQYF. V usage is TRBV5-1 and J usage is TRBJ2-3; 9 bases fit TRBD2. V was clipped by 7 bases and J by 2 bases; unmatched bases: 5. Per germline, CDR1 SGHRS and CDR2 YFSETQ. There are 14 residues in the CDR3.